A selection of T cell receptor beta chains follows, all from one sample in a study of shared clonotypes between healthy human individuals. Repertoires were generated with immunoSEQ multiplex PCR, while TCRdb's copy carries only in-frame clones and drops some. The repertoire consists of 950,000 to 1,100,000 clones, with around 75% occurring once and the leading ten covering 1.5%. The sample was memory CD4+ T cells sorted from blood. The receptors were sampled from a man between 18 and 29 years old in good health. Both conserved end residues are part of each CDR3. D genes are given only for firm matches. Clone size is stated in some rows and not others, as once, few, many or a class when expanded.

>TRBD1|TRBV9|NA|TRBJ1-3
TGTGCCAGCAGCGCACCAGGGGGAGGAAACACCATATATTTT
CASSAPGGGNTIYF
>TRBD2|TRBV4-3|NA|TRBJ2-5
TGCGCCAGCAGCCAACAAGCCCCGGCGGGAGGAGAGACCCAGTACTTC
CASSQQAPAGGETQYF
>NA|TRBV7-9|NA|TRBJ2-7
TGTGCCAGCAGCCGGGAATACGAGCAGTACTTC
CASSREYEQYF
>NA|TRBV5-1|NA|TRBJ2-1
TGCGCCAGCAGCTTGGCCATGGCTAGGACCCGCAATGAGCAGTTCTTC
CASSLAMARTRNEQFF
>NA|TRBV4-1|few|TRBJ1-1
TGCGCCAGCAGCCAAGCCGGGACAACCAACACTGAAGCTTTCTTT
CASSQAGTTNTEAFF
>NA|TRBV6-1|few|TRBJ2-7
TGTGCCAGCAGTGAAGGGGTGATGCGCGAGCAGTACTTC
CASSEGVMREQYF
>NA|TRBV4-1|NA|TRBJ2-2
TGCGCCAGCAGCCAAGAGGCGGCAGGGGTAAGAACCGGGGAGCTGTTTTTT
CASSQEAAGVRTGELFF
>NA|TRBV27|few|TRBJ2-1
TGTGCCAGCTCTTGGGGCAATGAGCAGTTCTTC
CASSWGNEQFF
>TRBD2|TRBV9|NA|TRBJ2-1
TGTGCCAGCAGCGTAGACGGGGGGGCGGTCAATGAGCAGTTCTTC
CASSVDGGAVNEQFF
>TRBD2|TRBV7-8|few|TRBJ2-1
TGTGCCAGCAGCCATAGCGGGAGCTACAATGAGCAGTTCTTC
CASSHSGSYNEQFF
>NA|TRBV7-2|NA|TRBJ1-4
TGTGCCAGCAGCTTAGTAGGAGAAAAACTGTTTTTT
CASSLVGEKLFF
>TRBD2|TRBV7-9|NA|TRBJ2-5
TGTGCCAGCAGCTTGCTAGCGGGCACTCAAGAGACCCAGTACTTC
CASSLLAGTQETQYF
>NA|TRBV30|NA|TRBJ1-1
TGTGCCTGGAGTTTAAATGTACCGAACACTGAAGCTTTCTTT
CAWSLNVPNTEAFF
>NA|TRBV30|few|TRBJ1-2
TGTGCCTGGAGTCTCACCGGCTATGGCTACACCTTC
CAWSLTGYGYTF
>NA|TRBV10-1|NA|TRBJ2-1
TGCGCCAGCAGTGACCATGGGACTTTTAACAATGAGCAGTTCTTC
CASSDHGTFNNEQFF
>NA|TRBV7-2|NA|TRBJ1-1
TGTGCCAGCAGCTCCCCTAGGTACACTGAAGCTTTCTTT
CASSSPRYTEAFF
>TRBD2|TRBV9|NA|TRBJ2-7
TGTGCCAGCTTGACTAGCGGGACTTACGAGCAGTACTTC
CASLTSGTYEQYF
>TRBD1|TRBV14|NA|TRBJ1-6
TGTGCCAGCAGCTTCGCTGGGACAGGGGCTTCACCCCTCCACTTT
CASSFAGTGASPLHF
>TRBD1|TRBV2|few|TRBJ1-2
TGTGCCAGCAGTGCGACAGGGGGAGGGAACTATGGCTACACCTTC
CASSATGGGNYGYTF
>TRBD1|TRBV7-2|few|TRBJ1-4
TGTGCCAGCAGCTCCCGATGGACAGGGGAGAATGAAAAACTGTTTTTT
CASSSRWTGENEKLFF
>TRBD1|TRBV18|NA|TRBJ2-2
TGTGCCAGCTCCCTCGGGACAGGGAACAGGGAGCTGTTTTTT
CASSLGTGNRELFF
>TRBD1|TRBV5-6|NA|TRBJ1-5
TGTGCCAGCAGCTACGGACAGGTCAATCAGCCCCAGCATTTT
CASSYGQVNQPQHF
>NA|TRBV18|once|TRBJ1-2
TGTGCCAGCTCACAGGCTTACAGGGACTATGGCTACACCTTC
CASSQAYRDYGYTF
>NA|TRBV19|NA|TRBJ1-1
TGTGCCAGTAGTATGGCCTCCGGGTTGGCTGTCAAGCGGCGAAACACTGAAGCTTTCTTT
CASSMASGLAVKRRNTEAFF
>NA|TRBV9|NA|TRBJ2-7
TGTGCCAGCAGCGTATCGGGTCAGTCGAGCTCCTACGAGCAGTACTTC
CASSVSGQSSSYEQYF
>NA|TRBV2|NA|TRBJ2-3
TGTGCCAGCACCGCTGCCGGGGGGCGGGCAGATACGCAGTATTTT
CASTAAGGRADTQYF
>NA|TRBV6-1|few|TRBJ1-6
TGTGCCAGCAGTCCACAGGGAGCATCACCCCTCCACTTT
CASSPQGASPLHF
>TRBD1|TRBV2|NA|TRBJ1-2
TGTGCCAGCAGGGGACAGGGAACCAACTATGGCTACACCTTC
CASRGQGTNYGYTF
>TRBD2|TRBV2|NA|TRBJ2-1
TGTGCCAGCAGTGTGGAGACTAGCGATAACAATGAGCAGTTCTTC
CASSVETSDNNEQFF
>TRBD2|TRBV19|few|TRBJ2-7
TGTGCCAGTAGCCCTAGCGGGGGTACCTACGAGCAGTACTTC
CASSPSGGTYEQYF
>NA|TRBV30|NA|TRBJ1-4
TGTGCCTGGATGGGCAACTTTAATGAAAAACTGTTTTTT
CAWMGNFNEKLFF
>NA|TRBV5-1|NA|TRBJ2-1
TGCGCCAGCCGAGCGAGTGACAGGTGGGATGAGCAGTTCTTC
CASRASDRWDEQFF
>NA|TRBV5-4|NA|TRBJ2-3
TGTGCCAGCACGACGACGGGGGCCTATACGCAGTATTTT
CASTTTGAYTQYF
>TRBD1|TRBV7-9|once|TRBJ2-1
TGTGCCAGCAGCACTCCCGGGACAGGGGGCTACAATGAGCAGTTCTTC
CASSTPGTGGYNEQFF
>NA|TRBV5-6|NA|TRBJ2-3
TGTGCCAGCAGCTGGGACGTTACAGATACGCAGTATTTT
CASSWDVTDTQYF
>TRBD1|TRBV25-1|NA|TRBJ2-7
TGTGCCAGCAGTGCCGGGACAGGAACCTACGAGCAGTACTTC
CASSAGTGTYEQYF
>NA|TRBV5-1|few|TRBJ1-4
TGCGCCAGCAGCCCGACAGCCATACGACCTAATGAAAAACTGTTTTTT
CASSPTAIRPNEKLFF
>NA|TRBV28|many|TRBJ1-5
TGTGCCAGCAGTTTAGGAGGGCTTAGCAATCAGCCCCAGCATTTT
CASSLGGLSNQPQHF
>TRBD1|TRBV5-1|NA|TRBJ2-2
TGCGCCAGCAGCTGGACAGGGCCCGGGGAGCTGTTTTTT
CASSWTGPGELFF
>NA|TRBV6-5|NA|TRBJ2-5
TGTGCCAGCAGGGCCCAGGGGGGGCAAGAGACCCAGTACTTC
CASRAQGGQETQYF
>NA|TRBV5-6|few|TRBJ1-5
TGTGCCAGCAGCTTGCAGGGGACGCGCAATCAGCCCCAGCATTTT
CASSLQGTRNQPQHF
>TRBD2|TRBV25-1|few|TRBJ2-1
TGTGCCAGTGCCACTAGCGGGGGTTTTAATGAGCAGTTCTTC
CASATSGGFNEQFF
>NA|TRBV19|NA|TRBJ1-5
TGTGCCAGTAATACTATCGACAGTGGCAATCAGCCCCAGCATTTT
CASNTIDSGNQPQHF
>NA|TRBV5-4|NA|TRBJ2-2
TGTGCCAGCAGCTTGGGTGGACTTTCGACCGGGGAGCTGTTTTTT
CASSLGGLSTGELFF
>NA|TRBV28|few|TRBJ1-6
TGTGCCAGTTACCGTGGGGGGACCATGGGAGGTTCACCCCTCCACTTT
CASYRGGTMGGSPLHF
>TRBD1|TRBV27|NA|TRBJ1-2
TGTGCCAGCAGAACAGGGGGCGCGGCGCTCTATGGCTACACCTTC
CASRTGGAALYGYTF
>NA|TRBV5-4|NA|TRBJ2-6
TGTGCCAGCAGTTTGAAGGGTTCTGGGGCCAACGTCCTGACTTTC
CASSLKGSGANVLTF
>NA|TRBV11-3|once|TRBJ2-3
TGTGCCAGCAGCGGTATTACAGATACGCAGTATTTT
CASSGITDTQYF
>NA|TRBV30|NA|TRBJ1-4
TGTGCCTGGAGTGTAGGGTCGGGGTATGAAAAACTGTTTTTT
CAWSVGSGYEKLFF
>NA|TRBV19|NA|TRBJ2-4
TGTGCCAGCCGGGACACGCTGGCCAAAAACATTCAGTACTTC
CASRDTLAKNIQYF
>NA|TRBV30|NA|TRBJ1-4
TGTGCCTGGAGTGGGGGGGCCGAAAATGAAAAACTGTTTTTT
CAWSGGAENEKLFF
>TRBD2|TRBV5-1|NA|TRBJ2-2
TGCGCCAGCAGCTTGGGTACTAGCGCAGGCACCGGGGAGCTGTTTTTT
CASSLGTSAGTGELFF
>TRBD1|TRBV9|NA|TRBJ2-7
TGTGCCAGCAGCGTAGGGGGACAGGGGGAACCCTACGAGCAGTACTTC
CASSVGGQGEPYEQYF
>NA|TRBV28|NA|TRBJ1-1
TGTGCCAGCAGTCCCCCCGGGACCGCTGCTTTGGCTTTCTTT
CASSPPGTAALAFF
>NA|TRBV11-2|once|TRBJ2-4
TGTGCCAGCAGCCCCGGGGTTCTAGCCAAAAACATTCAGTACTTC
CASSPGVLAKNIQYF
>TRBD1|TRBV5-1|NA|TRBJ2-3
TGCGCCAGCAAAGGGACAGGGGACGAGGTGGCGGGGTCAGATACGCAGTATTTT
CASKGTGDEVAGSDTQYF
>NA|TRBV5-1|NA|TRBJ2-7
TGCGCCAGCAGCTTTCGGGGGGCAGAGGACTACGAGCAGTACTTC
CASSFRGAEDYEQYF
>NA|TRBV19|NA|TRBJ1-2
TGTGCCAGTAGTATAGGGAGTAGCTCGGCGTATGGCTACACCTTC
CASSIGSSSAYGYTF
>TRBD1|TRBV5-4|few|TRBJ1-6
TGTGCCAGCAGCCTCGACAGGGGTAGTGGTTCACCCCTCCACTTT
CASSLDRGSGSPLHF